This T cell receptor (beta chain) was observed in a study of TIL therapy for anti-PD-1-resistant metastatic lung cancer. Regarding time point: pre-treatment sample, taken before nivolumab and TIL therapy. The tumor samples were excised metastases, mostly pleural nodules or supraclavicular lymph nodes. Patients were adults with stage 4 NSCLC. The CDR3 spans 14 residues. Germline V gene sequence: CDR1 SGHDT, CDR2 YYEEEE. V lost 1 base and J 5 bases, leaving 12 bases between the germline ends. Sequencing used immunoSEQ v3. TCRdb's copy holds only in-frame clones and misses some; the assay was immunoSEQ multiplex PCR. The data show under 100,000 clones, approximately 65% seen once.

The sample here was tumor tissue, taken at baseline. This TCR was recovered from a person between 25 and 80 years old with non-small cell lung cancer. The chain has TRBV5-6 and TRBJ1-1, with unresolved D. The CDR3 reads CASSLRYSNTEAFF. The DNA for the CDR3 is TGTGCCAGCAGCTTGCGGTACAGCAATACTGAAGCTTTCTTT.